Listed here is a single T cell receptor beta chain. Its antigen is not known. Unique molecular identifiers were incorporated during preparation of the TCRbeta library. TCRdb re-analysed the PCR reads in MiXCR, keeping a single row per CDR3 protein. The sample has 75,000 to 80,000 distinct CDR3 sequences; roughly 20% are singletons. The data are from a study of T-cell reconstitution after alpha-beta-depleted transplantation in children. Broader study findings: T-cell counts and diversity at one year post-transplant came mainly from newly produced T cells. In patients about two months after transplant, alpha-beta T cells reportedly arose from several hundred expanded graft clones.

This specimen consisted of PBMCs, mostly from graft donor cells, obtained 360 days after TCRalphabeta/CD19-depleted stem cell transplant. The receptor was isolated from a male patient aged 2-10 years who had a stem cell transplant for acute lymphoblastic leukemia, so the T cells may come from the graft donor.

The CDR3 DNA is TGTGCCAGCAGTACCGGGGGACAGCCTAGCACCGGGGAGCTGTTTTTT. Translation gives CASSTGGQPSTGELFF. This chain links TRBV27 with TRBJ2-2; D perhaps matches TRBD1 (7 bases). From germline, CDR1 is MNHEY and CDR2 SMNVEV (reference sequence). Trimming pared 5 bases from V and 4 bases from J, leaving 17 bases between. CDR3 size: 16 residues.